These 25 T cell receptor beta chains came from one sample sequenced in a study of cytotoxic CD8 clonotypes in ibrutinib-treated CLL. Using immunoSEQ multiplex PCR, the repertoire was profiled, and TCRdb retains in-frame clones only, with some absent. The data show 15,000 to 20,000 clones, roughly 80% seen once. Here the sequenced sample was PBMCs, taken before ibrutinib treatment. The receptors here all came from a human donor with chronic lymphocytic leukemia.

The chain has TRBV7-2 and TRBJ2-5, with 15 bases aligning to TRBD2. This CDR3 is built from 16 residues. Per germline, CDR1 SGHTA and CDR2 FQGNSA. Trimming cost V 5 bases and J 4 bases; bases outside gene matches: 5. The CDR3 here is CASSRRTSGGGETQYF. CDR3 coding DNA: TGTGCCAGCAGCAGACGGACTAGCGGGGGGGGAGAGACCCAGTACTTC.

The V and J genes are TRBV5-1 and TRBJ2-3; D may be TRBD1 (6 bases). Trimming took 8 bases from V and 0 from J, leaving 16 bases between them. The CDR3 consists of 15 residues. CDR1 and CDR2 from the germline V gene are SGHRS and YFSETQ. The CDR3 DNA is TGCGCCAGTAACCGTCAGGGGATTAGCACAGATACGCAGTATTTT. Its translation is CASNRQGISTDTQYF.

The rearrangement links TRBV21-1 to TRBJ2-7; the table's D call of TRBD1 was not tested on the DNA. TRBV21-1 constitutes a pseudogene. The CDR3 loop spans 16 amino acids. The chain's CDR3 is CASSNPRDRAPYEQYF. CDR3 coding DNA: TGTGCCAGCAGCAACCCCCGGGACAGGGCCCCTTACGAGCAGTACTTC.

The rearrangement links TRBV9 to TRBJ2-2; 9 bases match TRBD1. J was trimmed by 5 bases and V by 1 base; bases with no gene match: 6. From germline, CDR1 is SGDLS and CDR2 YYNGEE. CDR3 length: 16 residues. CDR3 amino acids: CASSVQTGGGTGELFF. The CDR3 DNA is TGTGCCAGCAGCGTACAGACAGGGGGTGGGACCGGGGAGCTGTTTTTT.

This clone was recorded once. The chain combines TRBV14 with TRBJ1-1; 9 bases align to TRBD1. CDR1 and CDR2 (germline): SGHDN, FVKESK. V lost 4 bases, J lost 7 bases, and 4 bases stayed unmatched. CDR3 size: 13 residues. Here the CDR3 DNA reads TGTGCCAGCAGCCTCGGGACAGGGTTTGAAGCTTTCTTT. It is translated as CASSLGTGFEAFF.

The CDR3 is CAWISIETQYF. In DNA form, the CDR3 reads TGTGCCTGGATCAGTATAGAGACCCAGTACTTC. J is TRBJ2-5 and V is TRBV30; unclear D gene. Germline V gives CDR1 GTSNPN, CDR2 SVGIG (reference sequence). The CDR3 contains 11 residues. With 4 bases removed from V and 4 bases from J, the gap between germline ends came to 7 bases.

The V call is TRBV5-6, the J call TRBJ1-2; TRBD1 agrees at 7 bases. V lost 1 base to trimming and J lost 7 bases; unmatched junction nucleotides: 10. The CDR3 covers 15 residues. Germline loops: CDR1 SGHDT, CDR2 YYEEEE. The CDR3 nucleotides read TGTGCCAGCAGCTTGTGGCTAGGACAGGTCGGTGGCTACACCTTC. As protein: CASSLWLGQVGGYTF.

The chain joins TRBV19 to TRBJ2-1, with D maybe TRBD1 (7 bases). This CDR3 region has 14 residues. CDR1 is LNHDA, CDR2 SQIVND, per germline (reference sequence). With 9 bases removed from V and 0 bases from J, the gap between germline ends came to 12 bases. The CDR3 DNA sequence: TGTGCCAGCGCGGGGACAGCCTCCTACAATGAGCAGTTCTTC. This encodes CASAGTASYNEQFF.

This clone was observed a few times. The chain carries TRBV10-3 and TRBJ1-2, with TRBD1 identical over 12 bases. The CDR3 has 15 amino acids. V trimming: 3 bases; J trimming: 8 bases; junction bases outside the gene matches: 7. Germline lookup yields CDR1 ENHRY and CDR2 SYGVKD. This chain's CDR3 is CAISEGTGGVRGYTF. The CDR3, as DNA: TGTGCCATCAGTGAAGGGACAGGGGGCGTGCGGGGCTACACCTTC.

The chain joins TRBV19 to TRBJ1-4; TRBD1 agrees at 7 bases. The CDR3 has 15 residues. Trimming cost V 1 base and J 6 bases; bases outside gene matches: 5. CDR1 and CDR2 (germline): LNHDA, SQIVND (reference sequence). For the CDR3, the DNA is TGTGCCAGTAGTATAGCACAGGGGAGGTATGAAAAACTGTTTTTT. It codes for CASSIAQGRYEKLFF.

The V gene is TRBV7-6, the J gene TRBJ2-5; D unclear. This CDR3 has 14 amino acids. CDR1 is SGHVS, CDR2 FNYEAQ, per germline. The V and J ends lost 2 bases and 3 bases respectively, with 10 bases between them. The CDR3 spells CASSLMATEETQYF. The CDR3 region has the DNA TGTGCCAGCAGCTTAATGGCAACAGAAGAGACCCAGTACTTC.

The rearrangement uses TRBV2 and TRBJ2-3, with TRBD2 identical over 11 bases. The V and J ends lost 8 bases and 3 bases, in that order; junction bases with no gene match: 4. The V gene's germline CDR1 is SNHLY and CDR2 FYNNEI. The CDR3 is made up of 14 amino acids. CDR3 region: CASLSSGGTDTQYF. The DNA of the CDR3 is TGTGCCAGCCTCTCTAGCGGGGGGACAGATACGCAGTATTTT. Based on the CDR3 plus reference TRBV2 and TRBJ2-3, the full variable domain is EPEVTQTPSHQVTQMGQEVILRCVPISNHLYFYWYRQILGQKVEFLVSFYNNEISEKSEIFDDQFSVERPDGSNFTLKIRSTKLEDSAMYFCASLSSGGTDTQYFGPGTRLTVL.

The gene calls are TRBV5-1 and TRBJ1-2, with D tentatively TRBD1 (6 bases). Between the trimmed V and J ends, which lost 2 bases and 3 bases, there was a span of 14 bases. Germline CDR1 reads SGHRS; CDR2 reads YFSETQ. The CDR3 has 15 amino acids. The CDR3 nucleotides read TGCGCCAGCAGCTTTTTACAGGGAAACGACTATGGCTACACCTTC. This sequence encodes CASSFLQGNDYGYTF.

CDR3 sequence: CASSLVWEYQETQYF. The CDR3 DNA is TGTGCCAGCAGCTTGGTGTGGGAATACCAAGAGACCCAGTACTTC. This chain joins TRBV5-4 and TRBJ2-5; D call uncertain. Germline-derived CDR1 and CDR2 are SGHNT and YYREEE (reference sequence). Deletions cut 0 bases from V and 0 bases from J, with 9 bases between. The CDR3 is 15 residues long.

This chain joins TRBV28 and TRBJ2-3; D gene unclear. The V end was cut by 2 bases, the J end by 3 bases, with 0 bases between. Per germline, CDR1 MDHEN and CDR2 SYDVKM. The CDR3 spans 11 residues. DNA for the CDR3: TGTGCCAGCAGTTTAACAGATACGCAGTATTTT. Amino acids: CASSLTDTQYF.

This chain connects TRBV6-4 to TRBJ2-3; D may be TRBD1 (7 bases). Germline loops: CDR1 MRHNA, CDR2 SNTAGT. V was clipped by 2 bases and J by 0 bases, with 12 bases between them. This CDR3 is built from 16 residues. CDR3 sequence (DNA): TGTGCCAGCAGTGACGAAGCAGGGGGGAGCACAGATACGCAGTATTTT. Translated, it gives CASSDEAGGSTDTQYF.

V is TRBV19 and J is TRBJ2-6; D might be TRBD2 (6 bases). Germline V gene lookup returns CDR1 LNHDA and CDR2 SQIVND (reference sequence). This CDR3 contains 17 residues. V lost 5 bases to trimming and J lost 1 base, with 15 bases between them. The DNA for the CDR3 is TGTGCCAGTAGTCCACGGACGGGGAGGTCTGGGGCCAACGTCCTGACTTTC. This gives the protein CASSPRTGRSGANVLTF.

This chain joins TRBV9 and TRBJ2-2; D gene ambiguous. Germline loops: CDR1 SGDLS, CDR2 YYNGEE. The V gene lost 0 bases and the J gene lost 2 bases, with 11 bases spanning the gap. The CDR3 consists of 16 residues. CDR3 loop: CASSVGVRPNTGELFF. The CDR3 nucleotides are TGTGCCAGCAGCGTAGGCGTTCGGCCAAACACCGGGGAGCTGTTTTTT.

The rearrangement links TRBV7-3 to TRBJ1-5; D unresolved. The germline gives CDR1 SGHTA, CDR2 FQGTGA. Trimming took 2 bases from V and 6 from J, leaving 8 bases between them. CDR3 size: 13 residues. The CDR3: CASSLGEGQPQHF. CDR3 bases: TGTGCCAGCAGCTTAGGGGAGGGTCAGCCCCAGCATTTT.

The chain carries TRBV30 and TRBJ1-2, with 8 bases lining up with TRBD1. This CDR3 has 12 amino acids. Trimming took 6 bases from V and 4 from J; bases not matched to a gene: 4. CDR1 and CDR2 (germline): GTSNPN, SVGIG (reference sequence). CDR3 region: CACDRGGYGYTF. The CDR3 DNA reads TGTGCCTGTGACAGGGGAGGCTATGGCTACACCTTC.

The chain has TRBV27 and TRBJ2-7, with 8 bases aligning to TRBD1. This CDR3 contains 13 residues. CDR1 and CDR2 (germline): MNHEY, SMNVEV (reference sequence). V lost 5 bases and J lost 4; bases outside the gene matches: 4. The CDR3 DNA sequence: TGTGCCAGCAGTCAAGACAGGGGATACGAGCAGTACTTC. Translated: CASSQDRGYEQYF.

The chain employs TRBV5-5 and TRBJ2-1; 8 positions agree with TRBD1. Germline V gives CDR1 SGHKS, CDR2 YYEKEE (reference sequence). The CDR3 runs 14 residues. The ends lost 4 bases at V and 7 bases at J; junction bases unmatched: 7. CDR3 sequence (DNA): TGTGCCAGCAGCCCGTCCTACAGGGGGAATGAGCAGTTCTTC. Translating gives CASSPSYRGNEQFF. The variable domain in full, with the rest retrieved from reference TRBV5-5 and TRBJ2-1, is DAGVTQSPTHLIKTRGQQVTLRCSPISGHKSVSWYQQVLGQGPQFIFQYYEKEERGRGNFPDRFSARQFPNYSSELNVNALLLGDSALYLCASSPSYRGNEQFFGPGTRLTVL.

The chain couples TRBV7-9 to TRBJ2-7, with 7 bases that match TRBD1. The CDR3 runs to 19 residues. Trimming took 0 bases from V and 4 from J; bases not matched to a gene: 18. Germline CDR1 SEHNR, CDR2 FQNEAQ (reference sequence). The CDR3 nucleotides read TGTGCCAGCAGCTTAGCATTACAGGGGTCATCCCTGTTCCCTTACGAGCAGTACTTC. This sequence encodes CASSLALQGSSLFPYEQYF.

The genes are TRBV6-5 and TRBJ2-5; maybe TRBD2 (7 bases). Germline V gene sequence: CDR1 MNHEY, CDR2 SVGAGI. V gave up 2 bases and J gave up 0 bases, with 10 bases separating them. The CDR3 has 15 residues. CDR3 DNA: TGTGCCAGCAGTTACGGGGGGGCTCACCAAGAGACCCAGTACTTC. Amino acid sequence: CASSYGGAHQETQYF.

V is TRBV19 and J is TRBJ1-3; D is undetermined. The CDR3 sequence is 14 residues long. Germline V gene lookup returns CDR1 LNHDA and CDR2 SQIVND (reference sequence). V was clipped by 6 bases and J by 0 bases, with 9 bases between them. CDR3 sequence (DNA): TGTGCCAGTAGCAACTCACTCTCTGGAAACACCATATATTTT. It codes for CASSNSLSGNTIYF.